A single sample is the source of the 21 T cell receptor beta chains below, sequenced in a study of blood T cell repertoires in COVID-19. Using immunoSEQ multiplex PCR, the repertoire was profiled, and TCRdb retains in-frame clones only, with some absent. The data contain about 140,000 clones, approximately 84% of them seen just once; the ten biggest clones take up roughly 45%. The sequenced material came from peripheral blood. The receptors here all came from a human donor in a cohort sampled during active COVID-19.

J is TRBJ2-1 and V is TRBV10-3, with 9 bases that match TRBD1. The V gene's germline CDR1 is ENHRY and CDR2 SYGVKD. Unmatched junction bases numbered 5, after V lost 6 bases and J lost 5 bases. The CDR3 length is 14 residues. The CDR3 coding sequence is TGTGCCATCAGCAGGACAGGGGAACACAATGAGCAGTTCTTC. Its translation: CAISRTGEHNEQFF.

The chain couples TRBV5-1 to TRBJ2-3; 9 bases map to TRBD2. CDR1 and CDR2 (germline): SGHRS, YFSETQ. This CDR3 has 16 residues. The ends lost 4 bases at V and 0 bases at J; junction bases unmatched: 6. CDR3 DNA sequence: TGCGCCAGCAGCAGACGACTAGCGGCGAGCACAGATACGCAGTATTTT. Translated: CASSRRLAASTDTQYF. The whole variable domain, filled in from reference TRBV5-1 and TRBJ2-3, reads KAGVTQTPRYLIKTRGQQVTLSCSPISGHRSVSWYQQTPGQGLQFLFEYFSETQRNKGNFPGRFSGRQFSNSRSEMNVSTLELGDSALYLCASSRRLAASTDTQYFGPGTRLTVL.

The chain is built from TRBV18 and TRBJ2-1; TRBD2 matches at 14 bases. With 2 bases clipped from V and 8 bases from J, the junction kept 8 bases outside the gene matches. The germline gives CDR1 KGHSH, CDR2 LQKENI. This CDR3 has 17 amino acids. The CDR3 DNA reads as TGTGCCAGCTCACCATCGGGACTAGCGGGAGCTATCCATGAGCAGTTCTTC. This translates into CASSPSGLAGAIHEQFF.

This clone has more than one count but fewer than ten. This chain links TRBV11-3 with TRBJ1-2; D ambiguous. This CDR3 spans 14 amino acids. From germline, CDR1 is SGHNT and CDR2 YENEEA. Trimming removed 3 bases at V and 4 bases at J, with 12 bases between. CDR3 loop: CASSFEEGSYGYTF. The DNA of the CDR3 is TGTGCCAGCAGCTTTGAAGAGGGCAGCTATGGCTACACCTTC. The variable domain in full, with the rest retrieved from reference TRBV11-3 and TRBJ1-2, is EAGVVQSPRYKIIEKKQPVAFWCNPISGHNTLYWYLQNLGQGPELLIRYENEEAVDDSQLPKDRFSAERLKGVDSTLKIQPAELGDSAVYLCASSFEEGSYGYTFGSGTRLTVV.

The chain combines TRBV2 with TRBJ1-5; perhaps TRBD1 as D (6 bases). The ends were cut back, 6 bases at V and 0 bases at J, with 12 bases in the middle. The germline V gene has CDR1 SNHLY and CDR2 FYNNEI. The CDR3 length is 15 residues. CDR3 in DNA: TGTGCCAGCAGGCTTGGACAGTTTAGCAATCAGCCCCAGCATTTT. It yields the protein CASRLGQFSNQPQHF.

This clone has just one count. The chain recombines TRBV6-5 with TRBJ1-1; unclear D gene. CDR3 length: 13 residues. Germline-derived CDR1 and CDR2 are MNHEY and SVGAGI. V lost 6 bases and J 4 bases, leaving 12 bases between the germline ends. CDR3 sequence reads: CASRQISGTEAFF. DNA of the CDR3: TGTGCCAGCAGGCAGATTTCGGGCACTGAAGCTTTCTTT.

This clone has only one observation. The chain carries TRBV7-2 and TRBJ1-2; 8 nucleotides match TRBD1. This CDR3 comprises 16 residues. The germline gives CDR1 SGHTA, CDR2 FQGNSA. J was trimmed by 4 bases and V by 0 bases; bases with no gene match: 7. CDR3 sequence: CASSLAPDRAVYGYTF. DNA for the CDR3: TGTGCCAGCAGCTTAGCGCCGGACAGGGCGGTCTATGGCTACACCTTC.

This chain uses TRBV24-1 with TRBJ2-1; possibly TRBD2 for D (6 bases). Trimming shortened V by 8 bases and J by 9 bases, and 13 bases separated the two germline ends. This CDR3 spans 12 amino acids. Germline V lookup: CDR1 KGHDR, CDR2 SFDVKD. CDR3 sequence: CATTSREFEQFF. CDR3 sequence (DNA): TGTGCCACCACAAGCCGGGAGTTTGAGCAGTTCTTC.

The genes are TRBV25-1 and TRBJ1-6, with no clear D. The V and J ends lost 5 bases and 7 bases respectively, with 9 bases between them. The CDR3 runs 13 residues. Germline V gene lookup returns CDR1 MGHDK and CDR2 SYGVNS. The CDR3: CASSSHFNSPLHF. The CDR3 DNA is TGTGCCAGCAGTAGCCATTTCAATTCACCCCTCCACTTT.

The chain links TRBV19 to TRBJ2-2, with TRBD1 identical over 9 bases. The CDR3 is made up of 17 amino acids. The V segment lost 3 bases and the J segment 1 base; nucleotides outside the gene matches: 6. The germline V gene has CDR1 LNHDA and CDR2 SQIVND (reference sequence). The CDR3 DNA sequence: TGTGCCAGTAGTATCGGTGGGACAGGGAGGAACACCGGGGAGCTGTTTTTT. This codes for CASSIGGTGRNTGELFF.

The chain couples TRBV7-2 to TRBJ1-2, with 8 bases that match TRBD1. J gave up 8 bases and V 5 bases, and 7 bases lay outside the gene matches. CDR3 length equals 13 residues. Germline V CDR1 and CDR2: SGHTA, FQGNSA. In DNA form, the CDR3 reads TGTGCCAGCAGCCCGGACAGGGTTGGAGGCTACACCTTC. As protein: CASSPDRVGGYTF.

The J gene is TRBJ1-2, the V gene TRBV5-5; 9 bases agree with TRBD1. The CDR3 is made up of 17 amino acids. Germline CDR1 SGHKS, CDR2 YYEKEE (reference sequence). The V segment lost 0 bases and the J segment 2 bases; nucleotides outside the gene matches: 8. DNA for the CDR3: TGTGCCAGCAGCTTGGAACAGGGGGCCCAGGCGAACTATGGCTACACCTTC. Amino acid sequence: CASSLEQGAQANYGYTF.

The J gene is TRBJ2-6, the V gene TRBV5-4; D gene unclear. The CDR3 sequence is 15 residues long. CDR1 SGHNT and CDR2 YYREEE come from the germline V gene (reference sequence). V lost 0 bases to trimming and J lost 1 base, with 5 bases between them. CDR3 region: CASSLAMSGANVLTF. The CDR3 DNA reads TGTGCCAGCAGCTTGGCTATGTCTGGGGCCAACGTCCTGACTTTC. Drawing the rest from reference TRBV5-4 and TRBJ2-6, the complete variable domain is ETGVTQSPTHLIKTRGQQVTLRCSSQSGHNTVSWYQQALGQGPQFIFQYYREEENGRGNFPPRFSGLQFPNYSSELNVNALELDDSALYLCASSLAMSGANVLTFGAGSRLTVL.

This clone was picked up many times. The CDR3 reads CASSLGQGSSPLHF. DNA of the CDR3: TGTGCCAGCAGCTTAGGACAGGGGAGTTCACCCCTCCACTTT. The chain has TRBV7-9 and TRBJ1-6; TRBD1 aligns across 8 bases. This CDR3 spans 14 amino acids. The trim removed 1 base at V and 9 bases at J, leaving 2 bases unmatched. From germline, CDR1 is SEHNR and CDR2 FQNEAQ (reference sequence).

The chain is built from TRBV25-1 and TRBJ2-3; D unclear. This CDR3 has 11 residues. Deletions cut 9 bases from V and 4 bases from J, with 8 bases between. Germline V lookup: CDR1 MGHDK, CDR2 SYGVNS. The CDR3 loop reads CARPQSDTQYF. DNA for the CDR3: TGTGCCAGGCCCCAGTCAGATACGCAGTATTTT. Together with reference TRBV25-1 and TRBJ2-3, the CDR3 gives the full variable domain: EADIYQTPRYLVIGTGKKITLECSQTMGHDKMYWYQQDPGMELHLIHYSYGVNSTEKGDLSSESTVSRIRTEHFPLTLESARPSHTSQYLCARPQSDTQYFGPGTRLTVL.

The sample holds a few counts of this clone. The chain has TRBV11-2 and TRBJ2-1, with D possibly TRBD2 on 5 matching bases. The V gene lost 0 bases and the J gene lost 7 bases, with 13 bases spanning the gap. From germline, CDR1 is SGHAT and CDR2 FQNNGV. This CDR3 is 15 amino acids long. For the CDR3, the DNA is TGTGCCAGCAGCTTAGATTATGGAGGAGTTAATGAGCAGTTCTTC. Translated, it gives CASSLDYGGVNEQFF. The full variable domain, completed using reference TRBV11-2 and TRBJ2-1, is EAGVAQSPRYKIIEKRQSVAFWCNPISGHATLYWYQQILGQGPKLLIQFQNNGVVDDSQLPKDRFSAERLKGVDSTLKIQPAKLEDSAVYLCASSLDYGGVNEQFFGPGTRLTVL.

The chain recombines TRBV9 with TRBJ1-2; D uncertain. The CDR3 length is 12 residues. CDR1 and CDR2 (germline): SGDLS, YYNGEE. Trimming removed 4 bases at V and 8 bases at J, with 12 bases between. CDR3 protein: CASSPQNGGYTF. The CDR3 DNA follows: TGTGCCAGCAGCCCACAGAACGGCGGCTACACCTTC.

The CDR3 nucleotides read TGTGCCAGCAGCAGTACGAGGACCGGGGAGCTGTTTTTT. Translation: CASSSTRTGELFF. J is TRBJ2-2 and V is TRBV11-1, with D unclear. Germline loops: CDR1 SGHAT, CDR2 FQDESV (reference sequence). There are 13 residues in the CDR3. Trimming removed 5 bases from V and 5 bases from J, with 9 bases in between.

The V gene is TRBV5-5, the J gene TRBJ1-5; D may be TRBD1 (6 bases). Per germline, CDR1 SGHKS and CDR2 YYEKEE (reference sequence). The CDR3 covers 13 residues. Trimming cost V 2 bases and J 7 bases, with 10 bases left between them. CDR3 in amino acids: CASSLTGRQPQHF. The CDR3 DNA is TGTGCCAGCAGCTTAACAGGGCGGCAGCCCCAGCATTTT.

This chain joins TRBV9 and TRBJ2-1; TRBD2 agrees at 10 bases. From germline, CDR1 is SGDLS and CDR2 YYNGEE. The CDR3 is 16 residues long. V gave up 0 bases and J gave up 10 bases; unmatched junction bases: 10. The CDR3 spells CASSVDPSGGAREQFF. As DNA, the CDR3 is TGTGCCAGCAGCGTAGACCCCAGCGGGGGGGCTCGAGAGCAGTTCTTC.

This clone was recorded many times. The V gene is TRBV25-1, the J gene TRBJ2-6; TRBD1 is a possible D gene (5 bases). Germline loops: CDR1 MGHDK, CDR2 SYGVNS. V was cut by 2 bases and J by 1 base, with 9 bases left in between. CDR3 length equals 16 residues. CDR3 bases: TGTGCCAGCAGTGAAAAGAAGGGGTCTGGGGCCAACGTCCTGACTTTC. This encodes CASSEKKGSGANVLTF.